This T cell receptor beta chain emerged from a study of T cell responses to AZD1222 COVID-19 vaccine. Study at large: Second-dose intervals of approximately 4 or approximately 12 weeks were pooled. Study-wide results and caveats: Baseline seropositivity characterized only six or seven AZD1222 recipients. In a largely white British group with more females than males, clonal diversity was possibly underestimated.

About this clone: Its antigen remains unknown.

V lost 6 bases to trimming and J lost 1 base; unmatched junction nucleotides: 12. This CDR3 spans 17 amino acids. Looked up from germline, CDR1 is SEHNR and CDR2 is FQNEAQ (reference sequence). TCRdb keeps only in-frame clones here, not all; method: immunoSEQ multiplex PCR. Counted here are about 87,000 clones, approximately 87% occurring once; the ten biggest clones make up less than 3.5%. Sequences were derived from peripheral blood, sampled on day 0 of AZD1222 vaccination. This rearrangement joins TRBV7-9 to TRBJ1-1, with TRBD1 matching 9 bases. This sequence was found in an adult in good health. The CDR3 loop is CASSRAGTGLKNTEAFF. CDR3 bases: TGTGCCAGCAGTCGCGCCGGGACAGGGCTAAAGAACACTGAAGCTTTCTTT.